In its sample, the clone carrying this TCR beta chain was seen a few times. No antigen is known for it. Researchers reported that TCR beta cDNA libraries carried unique molecular identifiers. It was from roughly 1 to 10 million T cells that 500,000 or so cDNA molecules came. TCRdb re-called the PCR reads with MiXCR, one entry per CDR3 protein. The repertoire consists of hundreds of thousands of distinct CDR3 sequences, with more than 30% occurring once and the leading ten covering 7.5% to 8.5%. This sample is drawn from a study of post-analysis software for immune sequencing data. Study context: Several disease courses (relapsing-remitting, secondary progressive and progressive-relapsing) of multiple sclerosis were included. Whole-study results and caveats: Relative to controls, patients had about five TRBV segments at higher frequency, with TRBV5-6, TRBV5-1 and TRBV20-1 among these. Controls had significantly higher normalized Chao1 diversity than multiple sclerosis patients.

This CDR3 is 17 amino acids long. Germline lookup yields CDR1 SGDLS and CDR2 YYNGEE. V gave up 0 bases and J gave up 9 bases; unmatched junction bases: 13. Sequencing was performed on blood. The chain couples TRBV9 to TRBJ2-1; 9 bases match TRBD2. The source of this sequence is a girl aged 2-9 years with multiple sclerosis. The CDR3 DNA sequence: TGTGCCAGCAGCGTAGGGCAGCGGGGGGCCCTAGGCGGTGAGCAGTTCTTC. The encoded protein is CASSVGQRGALGGEQFF.